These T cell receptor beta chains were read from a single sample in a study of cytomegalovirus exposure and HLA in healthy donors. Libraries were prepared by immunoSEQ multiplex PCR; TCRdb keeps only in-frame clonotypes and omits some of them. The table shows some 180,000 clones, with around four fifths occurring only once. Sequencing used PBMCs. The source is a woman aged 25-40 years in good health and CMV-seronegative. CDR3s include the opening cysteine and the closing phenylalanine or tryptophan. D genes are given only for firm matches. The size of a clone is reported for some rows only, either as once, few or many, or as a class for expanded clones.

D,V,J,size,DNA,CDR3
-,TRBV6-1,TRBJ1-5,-,TGTGCCAGCAGTGCTACAGGGAACCAGCCCCAGCATTTT,CASSATGNQPQHF
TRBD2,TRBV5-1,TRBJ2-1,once,TGCGCCAGCAGCCCCTTTTCTAGACTAGCGGGAGGGCCTAAACACAATGAGCAGTTCTTC,CASSPFSRLAGGPKHNEQFF
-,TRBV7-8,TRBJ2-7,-,TGTGCCAGCAGCTGGCGTCGGGACTGGTACGAGCAGTACTTC,CASSWRRDWYEQYF
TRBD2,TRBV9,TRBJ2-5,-,TGTGCCAGCAGCGCTGGACTAGCGGGGCGGACCCAGTACTTC,CASSAGLAGRTQYF
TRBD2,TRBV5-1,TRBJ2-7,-,TGCGCCAGCAGCTTGGTCCCGGGGGGACACGAGCAGTACTTC,CASSLVPGGHEQYF
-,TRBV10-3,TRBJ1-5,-,TGTGCCATCAGTGAGAGTGGGGGGAGCAATCAGCCCCAGCATTTT,CAISESGGSNQPQHF
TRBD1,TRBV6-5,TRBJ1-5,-,TGTGCCAGCTCTCGGCGACAGGGGTATCAGCCCCAGCATTTT,CASSRRQGYQPQHF
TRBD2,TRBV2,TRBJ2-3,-,TGTGCCAGTCTGAGCCTAGCGGCCACGAAGGTTACGCAGTATTTT,CASLSLAATKVTQYF
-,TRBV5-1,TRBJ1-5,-,TGCGCCAGCAGCTTATATGGGGGGGACGGACAGCCCCAGCATTTT,CASSLYGGDGQPQHF
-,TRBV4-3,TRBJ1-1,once,TGCGCCAGCAGCCAAGATCTCGGGTTTACGAACACTGAAGCTTTCTTT,CASSQDLGFTNTEAFF
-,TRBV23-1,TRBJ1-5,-,TGCGCCAGCAGTCTTTATAGCAATCAGCCCCAGCATTTT,CASSLYSNQPQHF
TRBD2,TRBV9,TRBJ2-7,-,TGTGCCAGCAACATGGCGGGGGACTACGAGCAGTACTTC,CASNMAGDYEQYF
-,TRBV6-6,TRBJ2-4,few,TGTGCCAGCAGTTTCGAGAACAACTACAAAAACATTCAGTACTTC,CASSFENNYKNIQYF
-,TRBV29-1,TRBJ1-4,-,TGCAGCGTGGGGGACATAAATGAAAAACTGTTTTTT,CSVGDINEKLFF
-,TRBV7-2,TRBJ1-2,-,TGTGCCAGCAGCCCTCAGGAGGGGTATGGCTACACCTTC,CASSPQEGYGYTF
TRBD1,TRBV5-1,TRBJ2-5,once,TGCGCCAGCAGTCTACTTCCGGGACAGTCCCAAGAGACCCAGTACTTC,CASSLLPGQSQETQYF
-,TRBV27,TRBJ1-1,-,TGTGCCAGCAGTTTAAAGGGGGTATGGACTGAAGCTTTCTTT,CASSLKGVWTEAFF
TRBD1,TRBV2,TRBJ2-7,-,TGTGCCAGCAGTGATCGACAGGGGGCGAGCTACGAGCAGTACTTC,CASSDRQGASYEQYF